What follows are 2 T cell receptor beta chains derived from one specimen sequenced in a study of T-cell reconstitution after alpha-beta-depleted transplantation in children. Unique molecular identifiers were used to barcode this TCRbeta library. TCRdb called the PCR reads again in MiXCR, with one record for every CDR3 protein. Altogether about 180,000 distinct CDR3 sequences are present, over 8.5% being singletons, with the ten largest covering around 13%. Specimen: PBMCs, collected before TCRalphabeta/CD19-depleted stem cell transplant. The origin of the receptors is a boy aged 2 to 10 with acute myeloid leukemia, due to receive a stem cell transplant.

This clonotype was detected ten times or more. The V call is TRBV7-9, the J call TRBJ2-7; a weak D match, TRBD2 (5 bases). V lost 2 bases, J lost 6 bases, and 14 bases lay in between. This CDR3 is built from 14 residues. The germline V gene encodes CDR1 SEHNR and CDR2 FQNEAQ (reference sequence). Here the CDR3 DNA reads TGTGCCAGCAGCTTACTGTCAATGGGGAGCGAGCAGTACTTC. Translated: CASSLLSMGSEQYF.

This clonotype was seen at least ten times. V usage is TRBV6-1 and J usage is TRBJ1-3; no clear D gene. Trimming removed 5 bases at V and 1 base at J, with 9 bases between. The CDR3 runs 14 residues. Germline CDR1 MNHNS, CDR2 SASEGT. The CDR3 reads CASSPQVSGNTIYF. The DNA of the CDR3 is TGTGCCAGCAGTCCCCAGGTGTCTGGAAACACCATATATTTT.